This TCR beta chain was found in a study of cytomegalovirus exposure and HLA in healthy donors (dated by TCRdb to the late 2010s). Concerning the study at large: An earlier analysis of some 500 of the donors reported approximately 270 Gb of sequence data and 120 million or so unique TCR beta sequences from 150 million to 200 million T cells. An early release covering 550 to 700 HLA-typed donors comprised 250 to 350 gigabases of sequencing data and some 79 million unique TCR sequences. The genetic ancestry cluster associated with self-reported Caucasian donors included about four fifths of the roughly 400 genotyped donors. The study was designed to test whether signatures of past pathogen exposure could be identified by cataloging public T cell receptors. The study used immunosequencing to profile the T cell repertoires of several hundred subjects and linked those repertoires to cytomegalovirus serostatus. Besides the first cohort of roughly 640 subjects, a separate validation cohort made up of 120 different subjects was used. To predict cytomegalovirus infection status, the study brought together high-throughput TCR immunosequencing, statistical association of individual TCRs with disease status, and machine learning. To study patterns of TCR occurrence, a later analysis re-analyzed previously published TCR beta repertoires from 666 donors and added high-resolution HLA genotyping. Rather than using new phenotypic data, the later analysis identified candidate immune exposures from TCR beta sequences and from how often those sequences occurred across donors. In an earlier analysis of roughly 580 of the donors, high-throughput TCR beta sequencing was used to judge whether each TCR beta V gene segment behaved as functional or pseudogenic. Donor age, sex, ethnicity and CMV serostatus were compiled together with the repertoire data. In a later genetic analysis, genome-wide SNP genotypes for about 55% of the roughly 670 donors were used, and that subset was treated as a discovery cohort. Every repertoire in the discovery cohort had been generated on one and the same sequencing platform. HLA typing included class I and class II loci at four-digit resolution. The number of typed donors differed by locus: roughly 629-640 for A, B, C, DRB1 and DQB1; 500 to 550 for DQA1; about 600 for DPA1; and some 470 for DPB1. A handful of DR-DQ haplotypes were handled as single units for association and clustering because linkage in the cohort was strong. On average, roughly 240,000 unique TCR beta nucleotide sequences were sequenced per donor among several hundred genotyped donors of the cohort, with roughly 19% of those sequences being non-productive. Overall study results and their limits: HLA typing was unavailable for some donors at each locus, so association tests used only the typed subset. A later analysis found that HLA-associated TCR beta chains were more clonally expanded and had lower generation probabilities than equally common non-associated chains. A cluster of highly shared sequence variants was judged likely to be a technical artifact of the sequencing pipeline. Strong co-occurrence of HLA alleles, especially DR and DQ, made assigning TCR associations to individual alleles difficult. In this cohort, only TCR beta chains were sequenced, and detectable features were limited by the absence of alpha or paired-chain data. The 87-base-pair reads could not distinguish some IMGT-functional V segments, including TRBV6-2 and TRBV6-3, so those segments were excluded. Correlated functional status among segregating V segments might be attributable to linkage disequilibrium, but an unknown experimental factor could not be ruled out. A later analysis reported that several top co-occurrence clusters appeared linked to parvovirus B19, influenza, CMV and Epstein-Barr virus. In a later analysis, most CMV-associated TCR beta chains were found to appear HLA-restricted, with HLA associations seemingly driven largely by CMV exposure. Because counts were too low, 15 to 20 rarely observed V segments, including chromosome 9 orphons, were excluded from the earlier analysis of about 500 of the donors. A total of roughly 160 TCR beta chains were listed by the study as associated with cytomegalovirus. A further reported finding was that TCR beta sequences accurately predicted the HLA-A and HLA-B alleles for most subjects in the first cohort. Compared with the roughly 670-donor mean, donors in an Asian-associated ancestry cluster had fewer N-insertions in productive TCRs, according to a later genetic analysis. A later genetic analysis associated a missense DCLRE1C variant with V-gene and J-gene trimming of TCR beta chains, and an independent cohort replicated the association. In a later analysis, TCR association rates were found to vary across HLA loci, with the most associated TCRs seen for DRB1 alleles and the fewest for HLA-C alleles. CMV serostatus was the only immune exposure information available for the cohort. In a later analysis, some 18,000 TCR beta sequences were associated with specific HLA alleles at a false discovery rate of 0.05. Most TCR sequences were observed very rarely across donors, whereas some public TCRs were present in many individuals. In vitro tests confirmed that three of the cytomegalovirus-associated TCR beta chains recognize cytomegalovirus antigens. In an earlier analysis of approximately 600 of the donors, most TCR beta V segments were observed in productive rearrangements about 87% or about 30% of the time, broadly matching IMGT annotations. The authors suggested that the approach could potentially be extended to other disease states and immunological phenotypes. The presence/absence analyses assumed that sequencing depth was roughly uniform across donors, and that assumption may not be true. The classifier was reported to diagnose cytomegalovirus status with high specificity and sensitivity in both the original and validation cohorts.

Details on this clone: This receptor's antigen is unknown. Germline and junction disagree at one end, which may indicate a read error.

The cohort was made up of approximately 670 healthy bone marrow donors. At the time of sampling, all cohort members were nominally healthy, though unrecorded immune exposures were likely present. Of the 610 or so cohort members, roughly 300 had positive CMV serostatus and 350 to 400 had negative CMV serostatus, and CMV serostatus was not recorded for the donor. A peripheral blood sample was collected from each donor, and TCR beta sequencing was performed on peripheral blood mononuclear cells. The Qiagen DNeasy Blood Extraction Kit was used to extract genomic DNA from the blood cell samples. Receptor amplification or capture employed the immunoSEQ multiplex PCR assay. For the multiplex PCR, a mixture combining 60 forward primers for TCR Vbeta segments and 13 reverse primers for TCR Jbeta segments was used. A multiplex PCR assay on genomic DNA amplified the CDR3 region of rearranged TCR beta genes. The Illumina HiSeq System was used to sequence the amplified TCR beta libraries as 87-base-pair reads. In the original analysis: A later analysis counted 65 million to 90 million unique TCR beta chains across the 550 to 700 repertoires, and around 12 million of these chains were shared by at least two donors. A nearest-neighbor algorithm error-corrected the raw reads and collapsed the reads into unique sequences, merging closely related sequences to remove PCR and sequencing errors. CDR3 sequences were aligned to IMGT reference sequences to assign V, D and J gene segments. For a sequence to be retained, a match of at least six nucleotides was required to both a V gene segment and a J gene segment. Rearrangements were classified as productive when the CDR3 lacked stop codons and remained in frame with V and J, and all other rearrangements were classified as non-productive. CDR3 was defined by IMGT convention, running from the second conserved V-encoded cysteine to the conserved J-encoded phenylalanine. The earlier analysis of fewer than 700 of the donors excluded sequences that lacked an unambiguous match to a single V gene segment. An earlier analysis of almost 600 of the donors classified V segments as functional when productive rearrangements were above 56.7% and as segregating when the standard deviation between donors was above 5%. A statistical classification framework was developed to diagnose cytomegalovirus status using the catalog of TCR beta chain sequences. In a later analysis, TCR nucleotide sequences were compared against IMGT/GENE-DB human TR gene sequences so that V and J genes could be assigned. A later analysis assigned CDR3 sequences and most-parsimonious VDJ recombination scenarios with the TCRdist pipeline. In a later analysis, each TCR beta chain was defined by its CDR3 amino acid sequence together with its V-gene family, and reads without a unique V-gene family were excluded. As a way to deal with suspected cross-contamination and a sequencing artifact, a later analysis dropped 450 to 600 nucleotide sequences that were highly shared and had low generation probability. A later analysis calculated a clonal expansion index for each public chain from normalized within-repertoire ranks of inferred template counts. Generation probabilities in a later analysis came from a VDJ recombination model fitted to out-of-frame rearrangements, and those results were checked against IGoR. In a later analysis, TCR-TCR, TCR-HLA and TCR-CMV co-occurrence was scored with hypergeometric tests, and a repertoire-size bias correction was applied to TCR pairs. A later analysis estimated false discovery rates by permuting HLA or CMV assignments 20 times. In a later analysis, co-occurring TCRs were grouped using DBSCAN, and TCRdist sequence similarity was added for clustering within HLA-allele-positive subsets. For co-occurrence clustering, repertoires with fewer than 30,000 or more than 120,000 public chains were excluded, along with several repertoires with anomalous nucleotide sharing. TCRdb retrieved this table from immuneACCESS and kept in-frame rearrangements only. Not all clones are present; in checked studies, unresolved V genes account for under half, and no reason is known for the remainder. The V and J calls and clone size are taken from that table; D and trimming were inferred from the DNA. The sample profile shows some 80,000 clones; roughly 80% of them were found once. 13% of the sample belongs to the ten largest clones.

From the cysteine up to the phenylalanine, the CDR3 has a length of 11 residues. The CDR3 DNA has 33 bases and is translated from base 1. Looking up the germline V gene yields CDR1 SGHVS and CDR2 FQNEAQ. This clonotype was sampled from a human donor in good health. The sequence is built from TRBV7-8 and TRBJ1-2; a tentative D call is TRBD1 (6 bases match). Input material: PBMCs. Read as DNA, the sequence is TGTGCCAGCAGGTTAGGACAGAACTACCCCTTC. Translated, it gives CASRLGQNYPF.